Below are 18 T cell receptor beta chains sequenced from a single sample in a study of T cell responses to AZD1222 COVID-19 vaccine. The table came from immunoSEQ multiplex PCR; TCRdb's copy has only in-frame clones and leaves some out. Counted here are under 95,000 clones, 85% to 90% occurring once; the ten biggest clones make up about 7%. This sample comprised peripheral blood, obtained 28 days after the second AZD1222 dose. These receptors were obtained from an adult who received the AZD1222 COVID-19 vaccine.

This clone has only a few counts. V usage is TRBV15 and J usage is TRBJ2-5; D is uncertain. The V end was cut by 0 bases, the J end by 5 bases, with 7 bases between. The CDR3 contains 13 residues. Germline V CDR1 and CDR2: LNHNV, YYDKDF (reference sequence). The DNA of the CDR3 is TGTGCCACCAGCAGAGATCTGGGGGAGACCCAGTACTTC. This gives the protein CATSRDLGETQYF.

This CDR3 reads CASSLRLAGGINEQFF. The CDR3 DNA is TGTGCCAGCAGTTTAAGGCTAGCGGGAGGTATAAATGAGCAGTTCTTC. The V call is TRBV27, the J call TRBJ2-1; 11 bases align to TRBD2. Losses at the gene ends were 2 bases for V and 7 bases for J; bases not matched to a gene: 7. The V gene's germline CDR1 is MNHEY and CDR2 SMNVEV (reference sequence). The length of the CDR3 is 16 residues.

This clone is a singleton in its sample. The chain links TRBV28 to TRBJ2-7; D uncertain. The CDR3 sequence is 11 residues long. Between the trimmed V and J ends, which lost 1 base and 3 bases, there was a span of 1 base. CDR1 and CDR2 from the germline V gene are MDHEN and SYDVKM. The CDR3 loop reads CASSLYYEQYF. In DNA form, the CDR3 reads TGTGCCAGCAGTTTATACTACGAGCAGTACTTC.

CDR3 nucleotide sequence: TGTGCCAGCAGCTTAGGGAGGGGCGCTGAAGCTTTCTTT. This translates into CASSLGRGAEAFF. The V and J genes are TRBV7-2 and TRBJ1-1, with D possibly TRBD1 on 5 matching bases. Germline V lookup: CDR1 SGHTA, CDR2 FQGNSA. This CDR3 is 13 amino acids long. V was pared by 1 base and J by 6 bases, with 9 bases between.

V usage is TRBV2 and J usage is TRBJ1-3; a possible D gene is TRBD1 (6 bases). Germline values: CDR1 SNHLY, CDR2 FYNNEI. This CDR3 spans 16 amino acids. V dropped 4 bases and J dropped 0 bases, with 13 bases sitting between them. CDR3 protein: CASSVHRVDSGNTIYF. CDR3 sequence (DNA): TGTGCCAGCAGTGTTCACAGGGTCGACTCTGGAAACACCATATATTTT.

To note about this clone: One end of the junction fails to match germline, which may point to a read error. The chain carries TRBV30 and TRBJ1-5; D uncertain. This CDR3 is built from 13 residues. Germline V gene sequence: CDR1 GTSNPN, CDR2 SVGIG (reference sequence). The CDR3 loop reads CAWSVRGLRVWDF. The CDR3 region has the DNA TGTGCCTGGAGTGTACGCGGCCTACGAGTCTGGGATTTT.

This chain links TRBV19 with TRBJ2-3; TRBD2 aligns across 8 bases. This CDR3 is built from 16 residues. J gave up 0 bases and V 4 bases, and 6 bases lay outside the gene matches. Germline lookup yields CDR1 LNHDA and CDR2 SQIVND (reference sequence). As DNA, the CDR3 is TGTGCCAGTAGTAACAGACTAGCGATAAGCACAGATACGCAGTATTTT. It is translated as CASSNRLAISTDTQYF.

V usage is TRBV4-3 and J usage is TRBJ2-7, with D perhaps TRBD1 (5 bases). The V end was cut by 1 base, the J end by 2 bases, with 12 bases between. There are 15 residues in the CDR3. Looked up from germline, CDR1 is LGHNA and CDR2 is YSLEER. The CDR3 DNA reads TGCGCCAGCAGCCAAGTCGTGACAGAACCCTACGAGCAGTACTTC. Encoded protein: CASSQVVTEPYEQYF.

The chain employs TRBV7-9 and TRBJ1-6; 7 bases are a match to TRBD1. The CDR3 spans 16 residues. Trimming at V came to 1 base and at J to 7 bases, leaving 7 bases not matched to a gene. The germline CDR1 and CDR2 sequences are SEHNR and FQNEAQ (reference sequence). DNA for the CDR3: TGTGCCAGCAGCTTAGGACAGGGATTGGGAAATTCACCCCTCCACTTT. Translation: CASSLGQGLGNSPLHF.

This chain links TRBV11-2 with TRBJ2-7, with a weak D call TRBD2 (6 bases). Trimming shortened V by 4 bases and J by 3 bases, and 19 bases separated the two germline ends. The CDR3 sequence is 16 residues long. CDR1 SGHAT and CDR2 FQNNGV come from the germline V gene. CDR3 sequence: CASSSATSGQHYEQYF. Here the CDR3 DNA reads TGTGCCAGCAGCTCCGCGACTAGTGGTCAGCACTACGAGCAGTACTTC.

V is TRBV10-3 and J is TRBJ2-6; 8 nucleotides agree with TRBD1. CDR3 size: 16 residues. The germline V gene has CDR1 ENHRY and CDR2 SYGVKD. After removal of 2 bases from V and 2 bases from J, the junction contained 2 bases not matched to a gene. This chain's CDR3 is CAISEKDRAGANVLTF. CDR3 sequence (DNA): TGTGCCATCAGTGAGAAGGACAGGGCTGGGGCCAACGTCCTGACTTTC.

The rearrangement joins TRBV10-1 to TRBJ2-2, with 7 bases that match TRBD1. Per the germline V gene, CDR1 is WNHNN and CDR2 is SYGVQD (reference sequence). This CDR3 is 13 amino acids long. The V segment lost 4 bases and the J segment 6 bases; nucleotides outside the gene matches: 2. The DNA for the CDR3 is TGCGCCAGCAGTGGACAGGGCGCCGGGGAGCTGTTTTTT. Translating gives CASSGQGAGELFF.

The chain has TRBV7-9 and TRBJ1-2, with D maybe TRBD1 (6 bases). The CDR3 sequence is 16 residues long. Germline CDR1 is SEHNR and CDR2 is FQNEAQ (reference sequence). Trimming cost V 5 bases and J 6 bases, with 22 bases left between them. CDR3 in amino acids: CASSPPAGGGAHGYTF. For the CDR3, the DNA is TGTGCCAGCAGCCCTCCCGCCGGGGGGGGCGCCCATGGCTACACCTTC.

The chain is built from TRBV6-1 and TRBJ1-6; TRBD1 aligns across 11 bases. CDR3 length equals 16 residues. V was pared by 0 bases and J by 10 bases, with 5 bases of the junction left unmatched. CDR1 is MNHNS and CDR2 is SASEGT in the germline V gene. The CDR3 region is CASSEAYGTGGSPLHF. CDR3 sequence (DNA): TGTGCCAGCAGTGAAGCCTACGGGACAGGGGGGTCACCCCTCCACTTT.

The J gene is TRBJ2-2, the V gene TRBV24-1; perhaps TRBD2 as D (6 bases). This CDR3 is 13 amino acids long. V gave up 10 bases and J gave up 2 bases, with 10 bases separating them. From germline, CDR1 is KGHDR and CDR2 SFDVKD. The CDR3 coding sequence is TGTGCCACGAGGGACTCTAACACCGGGGAGCTGTTTTTT. Its protein is CATRDSNTGELFF.

The chain joins TRBV11-2 to TRBJ2-7, with TRBD1 as a possible D gene (6 bases). This CDR3 is 14 amino acids long. The germline CDR1 and CDR2 sequences are SGHAT and FQNNGV. V was cut by 4 bases and J by 7 bases, with 17 bases left in between. The CDR3 DNA follows: TGTGCCAGCAGCTCCCCCAGGGGTCGAGGAGAGCAGTACTTC. Residues: CASSSPRGRGEQYF.

This chain links TRBV19 with TRBJ2-3; TRBD1 aligns across 8 bases. Per germline, CDR1 LNHDA and CDR2 SQIVND (reference sequence). The junction had 6 bases not matched to a gene; V was cut back by 3 bases and J by 4 bases. The length of the CDR3 is 15 residues. CDR3 DNA sequence: TGTGCCAGTAGTATCCCGGACAGGGCGGCAGATACGCAGTATTTT. Translation gives CASSIPDRAADTQYF. Together with reference TRBV19 and TRBJ2-3, the CDR3 gives the full variable domain: DGGITQSPKYLFRKEGQNVTLSCEQNLNHDAMYWYRQDPGQGLRLIYYSQIVNDFQKGDIAEGYSVSREKKESFPLTVTSAQKNPTAFYLCASSIPDRAADTQYFGPGTRLTVL.

The chain uses TRBV20-1 and TRBJ2-5; 9 bases match TRBD2. Looked up from germline, CDR1 is DFQATT and CDR2 is SNEGSKA (reference sequence). The CDR3 consists of 14 residues. V was pared by 3 bases and J by 6 bases, with 8 bases of the junction left unmatched. The CDR3 sequence is CSASQAGGSKTQYF. The CDR3 coding sequence is TGCAGTGCTAGTCAGGCGGGAGGGAGTAAGACCCAGTACTTC.